The clone carrying this T cell receptor beta chain was counted a single time. This entry is derived from a study of blood T cell repertoires in COVID-19. As for the study in general: COVID-19 samples, acute and convalescent, were from the United States, Italy and Spain. Sample material is recorded as cDNA or gDNA derived from T cells, B-cell-depleted T cells, or PBMCs.

Per the study methods: By means of reference gene primer amplification, nucleated cell counts were estimated. Profiling relied on immunoSEQ multiplex PCR, and the TCRdb table lists in-frame clones only, not all of them. The V and J calls and the clone size are those of that table, but D and trimming were determined from the DNA. The sample lists over 85,000 clones; 60% to 80% were seen once. This CDR3 contains 14 residues. The V gene end was trimmed by 5 bases and the J gene end by 7 bases; junction bases not matched to a gene: 10. CDR1 is SGHRS and CDR2 is YFSETQ in the germline V gene. Source material: peripheral blood. This rearrangement joins TRBV5-1 to TRBJ1-2, with 8 bases aligning to TRBD1. This TCR came from a man in his fifties or sixties with active or convalescent COVID-19. CDR3 protein: CASSPDRVGRGYTF. The CDR3 nucleotides read TGCGCCAGCAGTCCGGACAGGGTCGGACGTGGCTACACCTTC. Variable domain in full (rest from reference TRBV5-1 and TRBJ1-2): KAGVTQTPRYLIKTRGQQVTLSCSPISGHRSVSWYQQTPGQGLQFLFEYFSETQRNKGNFPGRFSGRQFSNSRSEMNVSTLELGDSALYLCASSPDRVGRGYTFGSGTRLTVV.